Shown below are 28 T cell receptor beta chains from a single sample sequenced in a study of T cells in Graves' hyperthyroidism and ophthalmopathy. RNA transcripts were the template for amplifying TCR beta CDR3 regions. Carried out on the TCR CDR3, a first-round RT-PCR used the HTBI primer set. MiXCR, applied by TCRdb to the multiplex PCR reads, yields one record per CDR3 protein. The repertoire consists of about 560,000 distinct CDR3 sequences, with about 45% occurring once and the leading ten covering 6.5% to 9%. Sequencing was done on a sample of peripheral blood or thyroid tissue (not recorded which). The receptors come from a woman between 18 and 30 years old with Graves' hyperthyroidism.

Comments on this clonotype: This clone may be a read error of a much larger clone one base away. J is TRBJ2-5 and V is TRBV29-1, with D unresolved. From germline, CDR1 is SQVTM and CDR2 ANQGSEA. The CDR3 is 13 residues long. Written as DNA, the CDR3 is TGCAGCGTGGAACAGTTCATCCAAGGGACCCAGTACTTC. It encodes CSVEQFIQGTQYF.

The chain employs TRBV15 and TRBJ1-2; possible D gene TRBD1, 5 bases. Germline V CDR1 and CDR2: LNHNV, YYDKDF (reference sequence). There are 12 residues in the CDR3. The CDR3: CAPRPAGNGYTF. As DNA, the CDR3 is TGTGCTCCCAGACCGGCAGGGAATGGCTACACCTTC.

The chain employs TRBV7-2 and TRBJ1-6; 9 bases match TRBD1. The CDR3 is made up of 17 amino acids. Germline CDR1 is SGHTA and CDR2 is FQGNSA. With 2 bases clipped from V and 7 bases from J, the junction kept 9 bases outside the gene matches. CDR3 in DNA: TGTGCCAGCAGCTTATGGGTCCGGGACAGGGCAAATTCACCCCTCCACTTT. Translating gives CASSLWVRDRANSPLHF.

J is TRBJ1-2 and V is TRBV12-3 or TRBV12-4, with D possibly TRBD1 on 5 matching bases. This CDR3 contains 13 residues. The V end was cut by 7 bases, the J end by 1 base, with 10 bases between. The CDR3 DNA follows: TGTGCCAGCACCTGGGGGGGTAACTATGGCTACACCTTC. Amino acid sequence: CASTWGGNYGYTF.

This sequence joins TRBV7-2 and TRBJ2-6; D may be TRBD1 (6 bases). Trimming stripped 0 bases from V and 4 bases from J, with 10 bases between. The CDR3 loop spans 16 amino acids. Per the germline V gene, CDR1 is SGHTA and CDR2 is FQGNSA. CDR3 region: CASSLAPGTGANVLTF. CDR3 in DNA: TGTGCCAGCAGCTTAGCCCCCGGGACAGGGGCCAACGTCCTGACTTTC.

The chain carries TRBV20-1 and TRBJ2-2; 8 bases match TRBD1. CDR3 length equals 13 residues. Germline V gene data show CDR1 as DFQATT and CDR2 as SNEGSKA (reference sequence). This chain's CDR3 is CTADRDNTGELFF. The CDR3 coding sequence is TGCACCGCGGACAGGGATAACACCGGGGAGCTGTTTTTT.

This clonotype was counted at least ten times. J is TRBJ2-7 and V is TRBV25-1; no clear D gene. Germline lookup yields CDR1 MGHDK and CDR2 SYGVNS. The CDR3 extends over 13 amino acids. With 4 bases removed from V and 1 base from J, the gap between germline ends came to 8 bases. The CDR3 loop reads CASSGRGSYEQYF. CDR3 sequence (DNA): TGTGCCAGCAGTGGACGTGGGTCCTACGAGCAGTACTTC.

The chain has TRBV15 and TRBJ2-2, with no clear D. The germline gives CDR1 LNHNV, CDR2 YYDKDF (reference sequence). The CDR3 is 15 amino acids. V was pared by 0 bases and J by 0 bases, with 5 bases between. This CDR3 is CATSRDPANTGELFF. CDR3 DNA sequence: TGTGCCACCAGCAGAGATCCAGCGAACACCGGGGAGCTGTTTTTT.

V gene TRBV5-4 combines with J gene TRBJ2-5; 13 bases line up with TRBD2. This CDR3 has 15 residues. The germline gives CDR1 SGHNT, CDR2 YYREEE (reference sequence). The V gene end was trimmed by 3 bases and the J gene end by 5 bases; junction bases not matched to a gene: 4. CDR3 region: CASSWGLAGRETQYF. The CDR3 DNA sequence: TGTGCCAGCAGCTGGGGACTAGCGGGACGGGAGACCCAGTACTTC.

This clonotype occurred many times. The chain uses TRBV2 and TRBJ1-2; no definite D call. The CDR3 length is 14 residues. CDR1 SNHLY and CDR2 FYNNEI come from the germline V gene. V lost 5 bases and J lost 8, with 18 bases in between. The CDR3 spells CASSSPGGGWGYTF. The CDR3 nucleotides read TGTGCCAGCAGTTCCCCCGGCGGTGGCTGGGGCTACACCTTC. Based on the CDR3 plus reference TRBV2 and TRBJ1-2, the full variable domain is EPEVTQTPSHQVTQMGQEVILRCVPISNHLYFYWYRQILGQKVEFLVSFYNNEISEKSEIFDDQFSVERPDGSNFTLKIRSTKLEDSAMYFCASSSPGGGWGYTFGSGTRLTVV.

The genes are TRBV29-1 and TRBJ2-5; 9 nucleotides agree with TRBD1. The DNA end favors TRBJ2-1, so the J call may be wrong. Germline loops: CDR1 SQVTM, CDR2 ANQGSEA. The CDR3 extends over 15 amino acids. In nucleotides, the CDR3 is TGCAGCGTTGAACTCCGGGACAGGGTTTACGAGACCCAGTTCTTC. Translated, it gives CSVELRDRVYETQFF.

The chain links TRBV7-8 to TRBJ2-6; TRBD1 might be the D (6 bases). The V end lost 11 bases, the J end lost 4 bases, and 24 bases lay between the germline ends. The length of the CDR3 is 17 residues. Germline CDR1 is SGHVS and CDR2 is FQNEAQ. The CDR3 DNA is TGTGCCTGGAGTGCCGGGACACCAGGTCTGGGGGCCAACGTCCTGACTTTC. Its translation: CAWSAGTPGLGANVLTF. Supplemented by reference TRBV7-8 and TRBJ2-6, the full variable domain reads GAGVSQSPRYKVAKRGQDVALRCDPISGHVSLFWYQQALGQGPEFLTYFQNEAQLDKSGLPSDRFFAERPEGSVSTLKIQRTQQEDSAVYLCAWSAGTPGLGANVLTFGAGSRLTVL.

This clonotype was seen only a few times. The rearrangement links TRBV20-1 to TRBJ2-7, with D unresolved. CDR3 length equals 13 residues. The V end was cut by 0 bases, the J end by 4 bases, with 10 bases between. Per the germline V gene, CDR1 is DFQATT and CDR2 is SNEGSKA (reference sequence). Written as DNA, the CDR3 is TGCAGTGCTAGAGACTCTATACGTTACGAGCAGTACTTC. Its translation is CSARDSIRYEQYF.

V is TRBV20-1 and J is TRBJ1-2; 7 bases are a match to TRBD1. V trimming: 0 bases; J trimming: 9 bases; junction bases outside the gene matches: 16. This CDR3 comprises 16 residues. Germline values: CDR1 DFQATT, CDR2 SNEGSKA (reference sequence). CDR3: CSARDHVTEGAYRYTF. CDR3 sequence (DNA): TGCAGTGCTAGAGATCACGTAACCGAGGGGGCGTATCGCTACACCTTC.

CDR3 region: CAISSTGTQYF. The CDR3 DNA sequence: TGTGCCATCAGTTCAACCGGGACCCAGTACTTC. The chain has TRBV10-3 and TRBJ2-5; D not certain. Germline lookup yields CDR1 ENHRY and CDR2 SYGVKD. This CDR3 spans 11 amino acids. V lost 5 bases and J lost 7, with 8 bases in between.

The rearrangement links TRBV7-2 to TRBJ1-1, with TRBD1 as a possible D gene (6 bases). V gave up 2 bases and J gave up 5 bases, with 12 bases separating them. CDR1 is SGHTA and CDR2 is FQGNSA in the germline V gene. The CDR3 is 14 amino acids. CDR3: CASSLYRDLTEAFF. As DNA, the CDR3 is TGTGCCAGCAGCTTATACAGGGATCTTACTGAAGCTTTCTTT.

J is TRBJ2-7 and V is TRBV7-2; TRBD2 might be the D (6 bases). CDR1 and CDR2 (germline): SGHTA, FQGNSA. The V end lost 1 base, the J end lost 9 bases, and 10 bases lay between the germline ends. This CDR3 region has 12 residues. Written as DNA, the CDR3 is TGTGCCAGCAGCTTAGGCGTTAGCGGGCAGTACTTC. This sequence encodes CASSLGVSGQYF.

In this sample, this clonotype turned up many times. The V call is TRBV2, the J call TRBJ2-7; D uncertain. Germline CDR1 is SNHLY and CDR2 is FYNNEI. This CDR3 contains 13 residues. V lost 0 bases and J lost 2, with 5 bases in between. DNA for the CDR3: TGTGCCAGCAGTGAAGCGGCAACCTACGAGCAGTACTTC. It is translated as CASSEAATYEQYF.

This chain joins TRBV9 and TRBJ1-3; no clear D gene. The CDR3 has 14 amino acids. Germline CDR1 and CDR2: SGDLS and YYNGEE. The V and J ends lost 2 bases and 0 bases respectively, with 6 bases between them. Written as DNA, the CDR3 is TGTGCCAGCAGCGTGGGTGTCTCTGGAAACACCATATATTTT. As protein: CASSVGVSGNTIYF.

The chain joins TRBV7-9 to TRBJ2-7; 8 positions agree with TRBD1. The CDR3 covers 17 residues. The junction had 12 bases not matched to a gene; V was cut back by 3 bases and J by 2 bases. CDR1 is SEHNR and CDR2 is FQNEAQ in the germline V gene (reference sequence). The CDR3 loop is CASSLRAGGASAYEQYF. Written as DNA, the CDR3 is TGTGCCAGCAGCTTGAGGGCAGGGGGCGCGTCGGCCTACGAGCAGTACTTC.

This clonotype was detected a few times. V and J are TRBV9 and TRBJ2-7; D may be TRBD2 (6 bases). The V gene's germline CDR1 is SGDLS and CDR2 YYNGEE. With 0 bases removed from V and 0 bases from J, the gap between germline ends came to 16 bases. The CDR3 runs to 17 residues. Here the CDR3 DNA reads TGTGCCAGCAGCGTAGGGCCCGGGGGTTCGAGCTCCTACGAGCAGTACTTC. Its protein product is CASSVGPGGSSSYEQYF.

This clonotype showed up just once. The J gene is TRBJ1-3, the V gene TRBV10-3; no definite D call. Germline CDR1 and CDR2: ENHRY and SYGVKD. Trimming took 2 bases from V and 7 from J, leaving 6 bases between them. CDR3 length: 12 residues. CDR3 region: CAISELVNTIYF. Written as DNA, the CDR3 is TGTGCCATCAGTGAGCTTGTGAACACCATATATTTT.

Here the CDR3 DNA reads TGTGCCAGCCCGACACCCGATGAAAAACTGTTTTTT. Translated: CASPTPDEKLFF. The gene calls are TRBV11-1 and TRBJ1-4; the D is unclear. The CDR3 contains 12 residues. CDR1 and CDR2 (germline): SGHAT, FQDESV (reference sequence). V was clipped by 8 bases and J by 6 bases, with 10 bases between them.

The chain links TRBV20-1 to TRBJ2-2; 7 bases map to TRBD1. The V segment lost 4 bases and the J segment 5 bases; nucleotides outside the gene matches: 4. CDR3 length equals 13 residues. Germline V gene lookup returns CDR1 DFQATT and CDR2 SNEGSKA (reference sequence). Written as DNA, the CDR3 is TGCAGTGCTATAAAGACAGGGACCGGGGAGCTGTTTTTT. Amino acids: CSAIKTGTGELFF.

Points on this clonotype: At one end, the junction sequence differs from germline, possibly due to a read error. V and J are TRBV10-3 and TRBJ2-2; D is unclear. The CDR3 is made up of 15 amino acids. Germline V gene data show CDR1 as ENHRY and CDR2 as SYGVKD. Here the CDR3 reads CASSYRSPNTGELFF. The CDR3, as DNA: TGTGCCAGCAGTTACCGGAGCCCGAACACCGGGGAGCTGTTTTTT.

In the case of this clonotype: This may come from a read error, since a much larger clone is one base off. Because the CDR3's place on the DNA is in doubt, the DNA is left out and the CDR3 is given as listed by TCRdb. The genes are TRBV24-1 and TRBJ1-2. Germline CDR1 is KGHDR and CDR2 is SFDVKD. The CDR3 numbers 14 amino acids, ends counted. The CDR3 protein is CASSVSGPNYGCTF.

Comments on this clonotype: A read error may explain this, as a much larger clone is one base away. V usage is TRBV7-9 and J usage is TRBJ2-7, with D perhaps matching TRBD1 (6 bases). Germline CDR1 SEHNR, CDR2 FQNEAQ (reference sequence). The CDR3 sequence is 14 residues long. CDR3 amino acids: CANSLGAGTYEQYF. For the CDR3, the DNA is TGTGCCAACAGCTTGGGGGCAGGAACCTACGAGCAGTACTTC.

Concerning this clonotype itself: Lacking the conserved final phenylalanine or tryptophan, this CDR3 likely reflects a read error. This chain joins TRBV24-1 and TRBJ2-5; no firm D call. The germline V gene encodes CDR1 KGHDR and CDR2 SFDVKD. V was shortened by 12 bases and J by 2 bases, with 6 bases between the two germline ends. The CDR3 runs to 10 residues. CDR3 nucleotides: TGTGCCTGTGGACAAGAGACCCAGTACCTC. Translated, it gives CACGQETQYL.